In its sample, the clone carrying this T cell receptor (beta chain) was seen many times. Its antigen remains unknown. The data are from a study of CD8 T cells in ankylosing spondylitis. MiXCR was run by TCRdb on the 5' RACE reads, yielding one entry per CDR3 protein. The sample carries about 130,000 distinct CDR3 sequences, over 6.5% recorded once. V trimming: 4 bases; J trimming: 5 bases; junction bases outside the gene matches: 7. The CDR3 length is 14 residues. Germline loops: CDR1 SQVTM, CDR2 ANQGSEA. The study's findings and limits: As reported, disease-linked clones showed significant enrichment in matched ankylosing spondylitis synovial fluid. What appeared characteristic of ankylosing spondylitis blood was a TCR beta motif of eight highly homologous variants.

This sequence joins TRBV29-1 and TRBJ2-3, with 9 bases that match TRBD2. Sequencing was performed on blood, either unsorted or a sorted T cell fraction (not recorded which). This clonotype was obtained from a male donor with ankylosing spondylitis or in good health (not recorded which). CDR3 coding DNA: TGCAGCGTTGGTAGCGGGAGTGGTAAAGATACGCAGTATTTT. Amino acids: CSVGSGSGKDTQYF.